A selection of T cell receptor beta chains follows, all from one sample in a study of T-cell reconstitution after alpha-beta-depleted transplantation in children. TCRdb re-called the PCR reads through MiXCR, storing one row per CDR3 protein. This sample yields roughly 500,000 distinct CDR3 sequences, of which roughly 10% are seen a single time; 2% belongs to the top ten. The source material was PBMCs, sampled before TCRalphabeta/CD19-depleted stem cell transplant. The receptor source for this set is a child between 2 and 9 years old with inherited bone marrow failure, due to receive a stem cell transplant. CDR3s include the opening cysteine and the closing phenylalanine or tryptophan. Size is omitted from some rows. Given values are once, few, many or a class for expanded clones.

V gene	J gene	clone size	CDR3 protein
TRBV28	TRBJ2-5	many	CASSLMAEETQYF
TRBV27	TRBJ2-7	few	CASSVAGFSYEQYF
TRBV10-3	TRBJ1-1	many	CAIRLDLNTEAFF
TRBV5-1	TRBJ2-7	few	CASSLALPDAGGFPHEQYF
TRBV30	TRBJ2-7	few	CAWSGFGYEQYF
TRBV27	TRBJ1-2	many	CASSLGASDGYTF
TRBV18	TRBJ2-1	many	CASSPNGRVGEQFF
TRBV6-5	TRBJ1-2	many	CASSYSGVGNYGYTF
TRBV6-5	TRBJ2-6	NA	CASSYLTGTGKTGANVLTF
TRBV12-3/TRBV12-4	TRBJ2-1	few	CASSSGGVYNEQFF
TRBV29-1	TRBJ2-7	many	CSAWLSGTGAYEQYF
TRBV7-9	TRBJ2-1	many	CASSLLAGGLDEQFF
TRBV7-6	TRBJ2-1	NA	CASSLGSGRASDEQFF
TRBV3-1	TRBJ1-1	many	CASSRTGGLLAFF
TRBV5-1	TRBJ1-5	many	CASSLDRGNQPQHF
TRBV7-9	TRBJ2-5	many	CASSLWGSGETQYF
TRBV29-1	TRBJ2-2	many	CSVEELGDPSRGELFF
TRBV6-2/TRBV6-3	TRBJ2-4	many	CASSTPLTIRDLPKNIQYF
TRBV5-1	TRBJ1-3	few	CASSLDSPGGYSGNTIYF
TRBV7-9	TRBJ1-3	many	CASSYGSSGTAGNTIYF
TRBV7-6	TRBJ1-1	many	CASSLGRAGGGTEAFF
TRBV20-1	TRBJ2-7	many	CSAPGGTGAREQYF
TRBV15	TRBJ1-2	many	CATSRVSGQGNTF